This entry lists 3 T cell receptor beta chains sequenced from one sample in a study of Ad26.COV2.S vaccination and SARS-CoV-2 variants. Here immunoSEQ multiplex PCR was the method, and the copy in TCRdb shows in-frame clones only, minus some. Of more than 300,000 clones listed, roughly 90% are singletons. Treatment meaning: some 20 received Ad26.COV2.S at low or high dose, single or two shots; five or six received placebo; per-sample allocation not given. The study sampled participants on day 63 after the first vaccine or placebo injection. Sequencing was performed on peripheral blood, taken in a trial of Ad26.COV2.S vaccine versus placebo. Source of these receptors: a person aged 18-65 years who received the Ad26.COV2.S COVID-19 vaccine or a placebo.

The genes are TRBV19 and TRBJ2-7; TRBD1 matches at 9 bases. Looked up from germline, CDR1 is LNHDA and CDR2 is SQIVND (reference sequence). The CDR3 extends over 14 amino acids. The J segment lost 5 bases and the V segment lost 10 bases, leaving 12 bases of the junction unmatched. The CDR3 loop reads CATSTGTGLDEQYF. In DNA form, the CDR3 reads TGTGCCACTTCGACCGGGACAGGGCTCGACGAGCAGTACTTC.

The CDR3 nucleotides are TGTGCCAGCAGCCAAGATGGGGGGGGCCGACAGTATTTT. Translating it yields CASSQDGGGRQYF. The chain links TRBV4-2 to TRBJ2-3; D perhaps matches TRBD2 (7 bases). V was trimmed by 0 bases and J by 12 bases, leaving 13 bases between them. There are 13 residues in the CDR3. In germline, CDR1 is LGHNA, CDR2 YNFKEQ.

This chain connects TRBV4-2 to TRBJ2-1; tentatively, D is TRBD1 (6 bases). The CDR3 totals 18 residues. Germline CDR1 and CDR2: LGHNA and YNFKEQ. V dropped 0 bases and J dropped 5 bases, with 20 bases sitting between them. CDR3 loop: CASSQESRGQRTNNEQFF. The CDR3 DNA reads as TGTGCCAGCAGCCAAGAAAGTCGCGGACAGCGAACTAACAATGAGCAGTTCTTC.